Sequencing of this TCR beta chain was carried out in a study of blood T cells in healthy people across ages. Study overall: About one barcoded beta molecule was captured per two T cells (by template switching). Study-level results: Not knowing donor CMV status may have confounded expanded clonotype changes.

It was with a sample-barcoded 5' primer and a J-beta primer mix that a second PCR of about 6 to 12 cycles was run. A single record per CDR3 protein comes from TCRdb applying MiXCR to the 5' RACE reads. The sample records 1.5 million to 2 million distinct CDR3 sequences, 30% to 40% being singletons. CDR3 length: 13 amino acids. V lost 6 bases, J lost 8 bases, and 7 bases stayed unmatched. Germline V gene data show CDR1 as SQVTM and CDR2 as ANQGSEA. This clonotype showed up just a few times. The antigen is undetermined. Each sample yielded at least 6 micrograms of PBMC total RNA. Source material: blood. The rearrangement uses TRBV29-1 and TRBJ1-4, with 9 bases lining up with TRBD1. This receptor was identified in a woman between 25 and 40 years old in good health. Written as DNA, the CDR3 is TGCAGCGTCGCGACAGGGGGGTCGGAAAAACTGTTTTTT. It is translated as CSVATGGSEKLFF.